One and the same sample provided the 13 T cell receptor beta chains below, sequenced in a study of cytomegalovirus exposure and HLA in healthy donors. The PCR used 60 Vbeta and 13 Jbeta primers. TCRdb's table, derived via immunoSEQ multiplex PCR, lists solely in-frame clones and lacks some. The data show about 50,000 clones, approximately 72% seen once. The specimen sequenced was PBMCs. These receptors were obtained from a woman between 45 and 60 years old in good health and CMV-seronegative.

The chain employs TRBV11-3 and TRBJ1-1, with D possibly TRBD1 on 5 matching bases. CDR3 length equals 12 residues. The V end was cut by 3 bases, the J end by 6 bases, with 8 bases between. Looked up from germline, CDR1 is SGHNT and CDR2 is YENEEA. CDR3 in DNA: TGTGCCAGCAGCTTTAGGGGCTCTGAAGCTTTCTTT. This sequence encodes CASSFRGSEAFF.

V and J are TRBV18 and TRBJ1-5; D is perhaps TRBD1 (6 bases). The V end was cut by 3 bases, the J end by 3 bases, with 9 bases between. CDR1 KGHSH and CDR2 LQKENI come from the germline V gene. The CDR3 has 14 residues. For the CDR3, the DNA is TGTGCCAGCTCACCGGGGGCGAACAATCAGCCCCAGCATTTT. Translated, it gives CASSPGANNQPQHF.

This rearrangement joins TRBV7-2 to TRBJ1-4; 7 bases are shared with TRBD1. The CDR3 loop spans 15 amino acids. V lost 2 bases and J lost 8; bases outside the gene matches: 8. Germline CDR1 SGHTA, CDR2 FQGNSA. CDR3 loop: CASSLLKGAGEKLFF. CDR3 nucleotides: TGTGCCAGCAGCTTACTCAAGGGGGCAGGCGAAAAACTGTTTTTT.

The chain couples TRBV27 to TRBJ1-1; TRBD1 is a possible D gene (5 bases). This CDR3 comprises 15 residues. Germline V CDR1 and CDR2: MNHEY, SMNVEV (reference sequence). V was pared by 5 bases and J by 6 bases, with 19 bases between. The CDR3 here is CASSGSGAWGAEAFF. CDR3 bases: TGTGCCAGCAGTGGAAGCGGGGCGTGGGGCGCTGAAGCTTTCTTT.

CDR3 in amino acids: CASSVERGWTGELFF. For the CDR3, the DNA is TGTGCCAGCAGCGTAGAACGGGGGTGGACCGGGGAGCTGTTTTTT. The J gene is TRBJ2-2, the V gene TRBV9; TRBD2 is a possible D gene (6 bases). The CDR3 spans 15 residues. Germline CDR1 is SGDLS and CDR2 is YYNGEE. With 0 bases removed from V and 5 bases from J, the gap between germline ends came to 11 bases.

The chain carries TRBV10-2 and TRBJ1-1; a possible D gene is TRBD1 (6 bases). The germline V gene encodes CDR1 WSHSY and CDR2 SAAADI. The ends were cut back, 6 bases at V and 1 base at J, with 9 bases in the middle. The CDR3 is 13 amino acids. The CDR3 DNA is TGCGCCAGCAGCTTGACAGGGAACACTGAAGCTTTCTTT. The encoded protein is CASSLTGNTEAFF.

The V call is TRBV7-3, the J call TRBJ2-5, with D tentatively TRBD2 (5 bases). The V and J ends lost 3 bases and 5 bases respectively, with 10 bases between them. Germline CDR1 reads SGHTA; CDR2 reads FQGTGA. The CDR3 sequence is 13 residues long. This CDR3 reads CASSFNRGETQYF. The DNA for the CDR3 is TGTGCCAGCAGCTTCAATCGAGGGGAGACCCAGTACTTC.

The V and J genes are TRBV5-6 and TRBJ2-6, with TRBD1 matching 7 bases. Germline V gene lookup returns CDR1 SGHDT and CDR2 YYEEEE. V shed 2 bases and J 3 bases; nucleotides not matched to a gene: 2. The CDR3 extends over 15 amino acids. CDR3 residues: CASSLGGDGANVLTF. CDR3 coding DNA: TGTGCCAGCAGCTTAGGGGGCGATGGGGCCAACGTCCTGACTTTC.

The chain employs TRBV2 and TRBJ1-5; 7 bases align to TRBD1. With 5 bases clipped from V and 4 bases from J, the junction kept 8 bases outside the gene matches. CDR1 is SNHLY, CDR2 FYNNEI, per germline. This CDR3 contains 15 residues. The CDR3 here is CASSTVDRRNQPQHF. CDR3 bases: TGTGCCAGCAGTACTGTGGACAGGAGAAATCAGCCCCAGCATTTT.

The V and J genes are TRBV7-9 and TRBJ1-5; TRBD1 agrees at 8 bases. With 5 bases clipped from V and 7 bases from J, the junction kept 10 bases outside the gene matches. The CDR3 is 15 residues long. Germline lookup yields CDR1 SEHNR and CDR2 FQNEAQ (reference sequence). Here the CDR3 DNA reads TGTGCCAGCAGCCAAGGACAGGGAGTAAGCCAGCCCCAGCATTTT. Its protein product is CASSQGQGVSQPQHF.

The V gene is TRBV28, the J gene TRBJ1-1; tentatively, D is TRBD1 (6 bases). This CDR3 comprises 13 residues. In germline, CDR1 is MDHEN, CDR2 SYDVKM. The germline V and J ends were trimmed by 4 bases and 4 bases, with 10 bases remaining between them. The CDR3 sequence: CASSSGDTTEAFF. CDR3 bases: TGTGCCAGCAGTTCAGGGGATACCACTGAAGCTTTCTTT.

The chain couples TRBV4-1 to TRBJ1-2; D ambiguous. V lost 4 bases and J lost 8, with 11 bases in between. Germline V gives CDR1 MGHRA, CDR2 YSYEKL. The CDR3 sequence is 12 residues long. The CDR3 protein is CASSPGSWGYTF. In DNA form, the CDR3 reads TGCGCCAGCAGCCCTGGCAGTTGGGGCTACACCTTC.

V gene TRBV5-4 combines with J gene TRBJ2-7, with 10 bases that match TRBD2. The CDR3 totals 15 residues. J lost 6 bases, V lost 4 bases, and 10 bases had no gene match. Germline CDR1 SGHNT, CDR2 YYREEE (reference sequence). CDR3 DNA sequence: TGTGCCAGCAGCATGGGGGCTAGCGGGAGCGGCGAGCAGTACTTC. It yields the protein CASSMGASGSGEQYF.